The clone carrying this T cell receptor (beta chain) was seen more than once but under ten times. The sample comes from a study of neurological immune-mediated disorders. The CDR3 runs 19 residues. V was trimmed by 2 bases and J by 0 bases, leaving 17 bases between them. The germline CDR1 and CDR2 sequences are MNHEY and SVGEGT. The unsorted libraries originated from 2 million PBMCs that had been stored at -80 C. The cDNA came from 5'RACE, which used 10-nucleotide random UMIs. TCRdb analysed the 5' RACE reads with MiXCR anew, one entry per CDR3 protein. This table holds 55,000 to 70,000 distinct CDR3 sequences, roughly 11% found once.

V and J are TRBV6-2 or TRBV6-3 and TRBJ2-6; possible D gene TRBD1, 5 bases. The sample consisted of PBMCs. The TCR comes from a man aged 60 to 69 in good health. The CDR3 DNA reads as TGTGCCAGCAGTTACCCCCCGCTCGACAGTTTCTCTGGGGCCAACGTCCTGACTTTC. It is translated as CASSYPPLDSFSGANVLTF.